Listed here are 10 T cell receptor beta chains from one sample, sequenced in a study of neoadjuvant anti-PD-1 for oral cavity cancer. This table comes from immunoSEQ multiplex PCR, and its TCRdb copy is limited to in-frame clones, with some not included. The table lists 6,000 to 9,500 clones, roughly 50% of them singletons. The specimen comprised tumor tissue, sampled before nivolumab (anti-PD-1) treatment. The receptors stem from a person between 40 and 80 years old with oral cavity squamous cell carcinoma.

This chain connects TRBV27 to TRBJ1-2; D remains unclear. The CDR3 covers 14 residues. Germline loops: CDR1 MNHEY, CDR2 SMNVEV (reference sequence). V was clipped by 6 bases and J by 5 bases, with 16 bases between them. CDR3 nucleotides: TGTGCCAGCAGGGCGGCAGGCTCAGTTTATGGCTACACCTTC. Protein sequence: CASRAAGSVYGYTF.

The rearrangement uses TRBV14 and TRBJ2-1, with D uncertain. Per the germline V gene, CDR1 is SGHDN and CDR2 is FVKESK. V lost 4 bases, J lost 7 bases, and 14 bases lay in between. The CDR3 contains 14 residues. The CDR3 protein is CASSRTNPLNEQFF. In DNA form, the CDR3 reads TGTGCCAGCAGCCGTACTAACCCGTTAAATGAGCAGTTCTTC.

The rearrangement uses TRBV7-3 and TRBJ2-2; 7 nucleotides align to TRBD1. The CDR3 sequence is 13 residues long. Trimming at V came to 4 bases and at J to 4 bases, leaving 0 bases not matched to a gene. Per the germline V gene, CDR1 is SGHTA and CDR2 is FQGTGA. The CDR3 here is CASSSGGTGELFF. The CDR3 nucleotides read TGTGCCAGCAGCTCAGGGGGCACCGGGGAGCTGTTTTTT.

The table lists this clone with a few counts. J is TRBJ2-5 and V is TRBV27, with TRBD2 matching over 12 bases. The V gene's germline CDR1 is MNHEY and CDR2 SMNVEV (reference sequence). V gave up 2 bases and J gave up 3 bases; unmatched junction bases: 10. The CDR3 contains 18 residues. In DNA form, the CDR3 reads TGTGCCAGCAGTTTACGGGGGCTAGCGGGAGGGTTGAAAGAGACCCAGTACTTC. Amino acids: CASSLRGLAGGLKETQYF.

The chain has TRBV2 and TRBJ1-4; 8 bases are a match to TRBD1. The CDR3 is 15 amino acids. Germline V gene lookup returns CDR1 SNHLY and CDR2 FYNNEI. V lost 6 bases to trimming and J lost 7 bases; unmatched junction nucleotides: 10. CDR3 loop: CASRSDRGSFEKLFF. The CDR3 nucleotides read TGTGCCAGCAGATCCGACAGGGGCTCGTTTGAAAAACTGTTTTTT. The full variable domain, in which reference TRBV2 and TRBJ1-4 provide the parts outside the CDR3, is EPEVTQTPSHQVTQMGQEVILRCVPISNHLYFYWYRQILGQKVEFLVSFYNNEISEKSEIFDDQFSVERPDGSNFTLKIRSTKLEDSAMYFCASRSDRGSFEKLFFGSGTQLSVL.

This chain's CDR3 is CASRWGAANEKLFF. CDR3 in DNA: TGTGCCAGCAGATGGGGGGCGGCTAATGAAAAACTGTTTTTT. The chain carries TRBV28 and TRBJ1-4, with D tentatively TRBD1 (6 bases). V lost 6 bases to trimming and J lost 3 bases, with 11 bases between them. The germline gives CDR1 MDHEN, CDR2 SYDVKM. The CDR3 runs 14 residues.

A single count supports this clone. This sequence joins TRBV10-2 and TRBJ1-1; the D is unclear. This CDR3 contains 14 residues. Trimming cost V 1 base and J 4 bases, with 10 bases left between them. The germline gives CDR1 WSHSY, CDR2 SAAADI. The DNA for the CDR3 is TGCGCCAGCAGTGAGTTTTGGGGATTCACTGAAGCTTTCTTT. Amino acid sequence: CASSEFWGFTEAFF.

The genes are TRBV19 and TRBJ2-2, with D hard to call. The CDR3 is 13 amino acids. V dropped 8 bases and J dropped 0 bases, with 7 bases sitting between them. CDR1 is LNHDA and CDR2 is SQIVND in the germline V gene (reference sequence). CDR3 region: CASHFANTGELFF. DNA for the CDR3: TGTGCCAGTCATTTCGCGAACACCGGGGAGCTGTTTTTT.

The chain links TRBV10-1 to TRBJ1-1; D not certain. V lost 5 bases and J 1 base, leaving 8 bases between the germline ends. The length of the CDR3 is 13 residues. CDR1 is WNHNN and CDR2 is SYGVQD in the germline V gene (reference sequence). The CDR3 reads CASSRQENTEAFF. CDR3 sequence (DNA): TGCGCCAGCAGTCGCCAGGAGAACACTGAAGCTTTCTTT.

The CDR3 loop is CASSTRSGSNNEQFF. CDR3 DNA sequence: TGCGCCAGCAGCACTCGGAGCGGGAGCAACAATGAGCAGTTCTTC. This rearrangement joins TRBV5-1 to TRBJ2-1; 8 positions agree with TRBD2. The ends lost 4 bases at V and 5 bases at J; junction bases unmatched: 8. Germline V gene lookup returns CDR1 SGHRS and CDR2 YFSETQ. The CDR3 spans 15 residues. The variable domain in full, completed from reference TRBV5-1 and TRBJ2-1, reads KAGVTQTPRYLIKTRGQQVTLSCSPISGHRSVSWYQQTPGQGLQFLFEYFSETQRNKGNFPGRFSGRQFSNSRSEMNVSTLELGDSALYLCASSTRSGSNNEQFFGPGTRLTVL.